The next 30 T cell receptor beta chains were all read from a single sample in a study of cytomegalovirus exposure and HLA in healthy donors. 13 Jbeta primers and 60 Vbeta primers were used for the PCR. Method: immunoSEQ multiplex PCR; TCRdb's copy keeps in-frame clones and lacks some. Here the sample spans fewer than 150,000 clones, around 80% being singletons. Sequenced: PBMCs. All receptors derive from a man aged 25-40 years in good health and CMV-seronegative.

This clone was recorded a few times. The chain combines TRBV5-8 with TRBJ1-5; weak D call: TRBD1 (5 bases). CDR3 length: 15 residues. The V gene lost 4 bases and the J gene lost 7 bases, with 18 bases spanning the gap. CDR1 SGHTS and CDR2 YDEGEE come from the germline V gene. CDR3 sequence: CASSAGTDYRQPQHF. The CDR3 DNA is TGTGCCAGCAGCGCGGGGACCGACTATCGGCAGCCCCAGCATTTT.

This chain connects TRBV7-8 to TRBJ2-3; tentatively, D is TRBD2 (6 bases). Trimming stripped 5 bases from V and 1 base from J, with 16 bases between. Germline V gene lookup returns CDR1 SGHVS and CDR2 FQNEAQ. CDR3 length: 16 residues. The CDR3 nucleotides read TGTGCCAGCAGCCCCGCGGAGGGCCGTGGCACAGATACGCAGTATTTT. Its protein product is CASSPAEGRGTDTQYF.

Only a few counts were recorded for this clone. The chain links TRBV5-6 to TRBJ1-4; D call uncertain. The V and J ends lost 4 bases and 7 bases respectively, with 11 bases between them. CDR3 length equals 13 residues. CDR1 is SGHDT and CDR2 is YYEEEE in the germline V gene. DNA for the CDR3: TGTGCCAGCAGCCCCGGGTTGGGTGAAAAACTGTTTTTT. Amino acids: CASSPGLGEKLFF.

This chain connects TRBV29-1 to TRBJ2-1; the match to TRBD1 covers 10 bases. V dropped 3 bases and J dropped 7; count of bases not matched to a gene: 3. Per the germline V gene, CDR1 is SQVTM and CDR2 is ANQGSEA. The CDR3 is 13 amino acids. The CDR3 sequence: CSVDRTGGNEQFF. The CDR3 region has the DNA TGCAGCGTTGATCGGACAGGGGGGAATGAGCAGTTCTTC.

This clone was counted only a few times. A read error may produce the germline difference seen at one junction end. The chain has TRBV27 and TRBJ1-1; weak D call: TRBD1 (6 bases). The CDR3 contains 14 residues. Germline CDR1 and CDR2: MNHEY and SMNVEV (reference sequence). In nucleotides, the CDR3 is TGTGCCAGCAGCTTATTTTCAGGGGAAACTGAAGCTTTCTTT. Its protein is CASSLFSGETEAFF.

V and J are TRBV4-1 and TRBJ1-2; D not resolved. The CDR3 sequence is 18 residues long. Trimming cost V 0 bases and J 4 bases, with 21 bases left between them. Germline CDR1 and CDR2: MGHRA and YSYEKL. CDR3 bases: TGCGCCAGCAGCCAAGATCGAGTCCTACCGAGATCGCGCTATGGCTACACCTTC. It encodes CASSQDRVLPRSRYGYTF.

This clone was detected only once. The chain combines TRBV5-1 with TRBJ1-4, with D possibly TRBD1 on 6 matching bases. The CDR3 extends over 14 amino acids. The V and J ends lost 2 bases and 8 bases respectively, with 13 bases between them. Germline V CDR1 and CDR2: SGHRS, YFSETQ. The DNA for the CDR3 is TGCGCCAGCAGCTTCAGGGGAGTAGGGGAAAAACTGTTTTTT. Its protein product is CASSFRGVGEKLFF. Using reference TRBV5-1 and TRBJ1-4 for the parts outside the CDR3, the full variable domain is KAGVTQTPRYLIKTRGQQVTLSCSPISGHRSVSWYQQTPGQGLQFLFEYFSETQRNKGNFPGRFSGRQFSNSRSEMNVSTLELGDSALYLCASSFRGVGEKLFFGSGTQLSVL.

The count of this clone is one. V is TRBV6-4 and J is TRBJ2-1, with D perhaps TRBD2 (6 bases). Trimming stripped 4 bases from V and 3 bases from J, with 10 bases between. The germline V gene has CDR1 MRHNA and CDR2 SNTAGT. The CDR3 contains 14 residues. Here the CDR3 DNA reads TGTGCCAGCAGTGGGGGACTTGACTACAATGAGCAGTTCTTC. Its protein product is CASSGGLDYNEQFF.

V is TRBV28 and J is TRBJ1-5; TRBD1 aligns across 9 bases. The germline CDR1 and CDR2 sequences are MDHEN and SYDVKM. The CDR3 runs to 18 residues. Unmatched junction bases numbered 10, after V lost 4 bases and J lost 0 bases. Written as DNA, the CDR3 is TGTGCCAGCAGTTCTCGCGACAGGGGGGGCTATAGCAATCAGCCCCAGCATTTT. Its translation: CASSSRDRGGYSNQPQHF.

The rearrangement links TRBV14 to TRBJ2-3, with 10 positions matching TRBD2. Per the germline V gene, CDR1 is SGHDN and CDR2 is FVKESK. After removal of 0 bases from V and 2 bases from J, the junction contained 8 bases not matched to a gene. The CDR3 length is 18 residues. This CDR3 is CASSQDLVGTSDTDTQYF. CDR3 bases: TGTGCCAGCAGCCAAGATCTGGTTGGGACTAGCGACACAGATACGCAGTATTTT.

The gene calls are TRBV5-4 and TRBJ2-7; possible D gene TRBD1, 6 bases. CDR3 length: 15 amino acids. Trimming took 0 bases from V and 2 from J, leaving 12 bases between them. Per germline, CDR1 SGHNT and CDR2 YYREEE (reference sequence). CDR3 in DNA: TGTGCCAGCAGCTTGGATGGACAGAAAACCTACGAGCAGTACTTC. Translation gives CASSLDGQKTYEQYF.

The rearrangement links TRBV2 to TRBJ2-7; D call uncertain. The CDR3 contains 11 residues. Germline CDR1 is SNHLY and CDR2 is FYNNEI. V lost 7 bases, J lost 7 bases, and 11 bases lay in between. The CDR3 bases are TGTGCCAGCAACGCGGAGTTAGAGCAGTACTTC. Translated, it gives CASNAELEQYF.

The chain links TRBV6-6 to TRBJ2-1, with 7 positions matching TRBD1. The CDR3 spans 14 residues. Germline CDR1 reads MNHNY; CDR2 reads SVGAGI (reference sequence). Trimming at V came to 5 bases and at J to 10 bases, leaving 11 bases not matched to a gene. CDR3 DNA: TGTGCCAGCAGTACAAACAGGGGACAGTTGGAGCAGTTCTTC. This translates into CASSTNRGQLEQFF.

The CDR3 loop reads CAWSPLAGGYEQYF. The CDR3, as DNA: TGTGCCTGGAGTCCCCTGGCAGGGGGCTACGAGCAGTACTTC. The V gene is TRBV30, the J gene TRBJ2-7, with 7 bases aligning to TRBD1. With V trimmed by 2 bases and J by 3 bases, 7 bases remained unmatched. Germline V gene sequence: CDR1 GTSNPN, CDR2 SVGIG (reference sequence). The CDR3 extends over 14 amino acids.

The V and J genes are TRBV6-1 and TRBJ2-3; D is unclear. The CDR3 is 16 amino acids. Between the trimmed V and J ends, which lost 1 base and 8 bases, there was a span of 19 bases. Germline V gene lookup returns CDR1 MNHNS and CDR2 SASEGT. CDR3 sequence (DNA): TGTGCCAGCAGTGAAGGTTTACAAAACTGGAGAAGTACGCAGTATTTT. This codes for CASSEGLQNWRSTQYF.

This clone was found a few times. The V call is TRBV28, the J call TRBJ1-1, with a tentative D call TRBD1 (6 bases). This CDR3 spans 14 amino acids. Between the trimmed V and J ends, which lost 3 bases and 10 bases, there was a span of 18 bases. The germline CDR1 and CDR2 sequences are MDHEN and SYDVKM. CDR3 protein: CASSFGWGGAAAFF. Here the CDR3 DNA reads TGTGCCAGCAGTTTTGGCTGGGGGGGCGCGGCAGCTTTCTTT.

This chain connects TRBV9 to TRBJ2-2; no reliable D call. V was clipped by 4 bases and J by 3 bases, with 13 bases between them. The length of the CDR3 is 15 residues. The germline V gene encodes CDR1 SGDLS and CDR2 YYNGEE. CDR3 residues: CASSSRYSHTGELFF. The DNA for the CDR3 is TGTGCCAGCAGCTCGCGATACTCTCACACCGGGGAGCTGTTTTTT.

The chain carries TRBV19 and TRBJ2-4; D is undetermined. The CDR3 length is 15 residues. Trimming removed 5 bases at V and 0 bases at J, with 11 bases between. The germline gives CDR1 LNHDA, CDR2 SQIVND (reference sequence). DNA of the CDR3: TGTGCCAGTAGTCTGATGCGTACAGCCAAAAACATTCAGTACTTC. This encodes CASSLMRTAKNIQYF. Drawing the rest from reference TRBV19 and TRBJ2-4, the complete variable domain is DGGITQSPKYLFRKEGQNVTLSCEQNLNHDAMYWYRQDPGQGLRLIYYSQIVNDFQKGDIAEGYSVSREKKESFPLTVTSAQKNPTAFYLCASSLMRTAKNIQYFGAGTRLSVL.

The chain carries TRBV27 and TRBJ2-1; 7 nucleotides match TRBD2. Germline V lookup: CDR1 MNHEY, CDR2 SMNVEV (reference sequence). The ends lost 5 bases at V and 2 bases at J; junction bases unmatched: 3. This CDR3 comprises 14 residues. CDR3 residues: CASSRAGAYNEQFF. As DNA, the CDR3 is TGTGCCAGCAGTAGGGCGGGAGCCTACAATGAGCAGTTCTTC.

This rearrangement joins TRBV28 to TRBJ1-2; TRBD1 agrees at 7 bases. The length of the CDR3 is 11 residues. J was trimmed by 8 bases and V by 8 bases; bases with no gene match: 5. Looked up from germline, CDR1 is MDHEN and CDR2 is SYDVKM. CDR3 sequence reads: CASHRGGGYTF. The CDR3 DNA is TGTGCCAGCCACAGGGGTGGGGGCTACACCTTC.

V and J are TRBV5-5 and TRBJ1-3; 12 bases match TRBD1. In germline, CDR1 is SGHKS, CDR2 YYEKEE (reference sequence). The junction had 3 bases not matched to a gene; V was cut back by 1 base and J by 4 bases. The CDR3 extends over 16 amino acids. The CDR3 DNA sequence: TGTGCCAGCAGCTTGAGGGGACAGGGGGCCGGAAACACCATATATTTT. Translated: CASSLRGQGAGNTIYF.

The chain uses TRBV7-2 and TRBJ2-2; 13 bases line up with TRBD2. The ends lost 1 base at V and 7 bases at J; junction bases unmatched: 6. This CDR3 comprises 17 residues. From germline, CDR1 is SGHTA and CDR2 FQGNSA. The CDR3 is CASSLVGLAGESGELFF. For the CDR3, the DNA is TGTGCCAGCAGCTTAGTTGGACTAGCGGGAGAGAGCGGGGAGCTGTTTTTT.

The chain combines TRBV30 with TRBJ2-2; TRBD2 matches at 14 bases. The V segment lost 3 bases and the J segment 3 bases; nucleotides outside the gene matches: 15. This CDR3 contains 20 residues. The V gene's germline CDR1 is GTSNPN and CDR2 SVGIG (reference sequence). CDR3 coding DNA: TGTGCCTGGAGATCCTACGGGACTAGCGGGAGCGCCTATCACACCGGGGAGCTGTTTTTT. This sequence encodes CAWRSYGTSGSAYHTGELFF.

The chain is built from TRBV12-1 and TRBJ2-1; TRBD2 is taken as the D call from the table, unchecked against the DNA. TRBV12-1 is assigned pseudogene status. The CDR3 runs to 14 residues. CDR3 DNA: TGTGCCAGCAGCTTTCGGCTAGCGGGCAATGAGCAGTTCTTC. Protein sequence: CASSFRLAGNEQFF.

CDR3 coding DNA: TGTGCCAGCAGCCCAAACCCAACGCGGAGGGTCCACGAGCAGTACTTC. This codes for CASSPNPTRRVHEQYF. The chain joins TRBV5-6 to TRBJ2-7, with TRBD2 as a possible D gene (6 bases). CDR3 length: 16 amino acids. CDR1 and CDR2 (germline): SGHDT, YYEEEE. With 4 bases removed from V and 5 bases from J, the gap between germline ends came to 22 bases.

This chain joins TRBV7-2 and TRBJ2-5; D uncertain. Germline V gene lookup returns CDR1 SGHTA and CDR2 FQGNSA. Between the trimmed V and J ends, which lost 2 bases and 1 base, there was a span of 8 bases. CDR3 size: 14 residues. The CDR3 loop reads CASSLSRSQETQYF. The CDR3 DNA sequence: TGTGCCAGCAGCTTATCGCGTAGCCAAGAGACCCAGTACTTC.

The gene calls are TRBV5-1 and TRBJ2-1; 8 bases line up with TRBD2. V lost 4 bases and J lost 6; bases outside the gene matches: 9. The CDR3 length is 15 residues. CDR1 is SGHRS, CDR2 YFSETQ, per germline. CDR3 DNA sequence: TGCGCCAGCAGCCCCTTGGGGCTAGCGGGCAATGAGCAGTTCTTC. As protein: CASSPLGLAGNEQFF.

DNA for the CDR3: TGTGCCAGCAGCCAAGGGGGGACATCTGGGGAGACCCAGTACTTC. Amino acid sequence: CASSQGGTSGETQYF. This chain connects TRBV4-2 to TRBJ2-5; D is perhaps TRBD1 (6 bases). Trimming left V 1 base short and J 5 bases short, with 14 bases between. Germline V gene data show CDR1 as LGHNA and CDR2 as YNFKEQ. The CDR3 covers 15 residues.

The chain carries TRBV27 and TRBJ2-6; perhaps TRBD1 as D (6 bases). V dropped 4 bases and J dropped 3 bases, with 10 bases sitting between them. Germline V CDR1 and CDR2: MNHEY, SMNVEV (reference sequence). This CDR3 has 15 residues. In DNA form, the CDR3 reads TGTGCCAGCAGTTCAGGGGCGGTTGGGGCCAACGTCCTGACTTTC. Its translation is CASSSGAVGANVLTF.

The J gene is TRBJ1-2, the V gene TRBV28; TRBD1 might be the D (6 bases). CDR3 size: 13 residues. In germline, CDR1 is MDHEN, CDR2 SYDVKM. The V gene lost 2 bases and the J gene lost 8 bases, with 12 bases spanning the gap. In DNA form, the CDR3 reads TGTGCCAGCAGTTTAGGAGGGGGGGGAGGCTACACCTTC. Protein: CASSLGGGGGYTF.